This T cell receptor beta chain was identified in a study of T cells after yellow fever vaccination (dated by TCRdb to the late 2010s). Context from the whole study: Libraries from fractions with low cell numbers were prepared with the SMART-Seq v4 Ultra Low Input RNA kit. Blood samples were taken at several timepoints before and after primary and secondary immunization, and bulk PBMC replicates and cell subsets were isolated. To follow T-cell clones before and after primary and booster YFV17D yellow fever vaccination, bulk TCR alpha and beta repertoires were sequenced over time. The cohort comprised two healthy male donors, one aged 18 to 30 and one aged 30 to 40 years. What the authors observed across the whole study: Because abundant contaminating clonotypes from the bulk population could be contained in FACS-sorted repertoires, computational filtering was required. A small share of clonotypes occurred in both CD4 and CD8 compartments, likely arising from convergent recombination. The secondary T-cell response was weaker than the primary response but faster, peaking on day 5 instead of day 15. After the booster, most clones that had expanded after primary vaccination were detected again (about 95% of CD4 and around nine tenths of CD8), suggesting broad maintenance of memory. Only a couple of donors were included in the study, so the extent to which the findings can be generalized is limited.

The treatment or condition label of this sample denotes: live attenuated yellow fever vaccine strain. A standard Ficoll-Paque protocol was used to isolate PBMCs from peripheral blood. Dynabeads CD4 and CD8 positive selection kits were used to isolate CD4 and CD8 T-cell fractions. TriZol was used to extract RNA from bulk PBMCs, CD4 and CD8 fractions, and dextramer-positive and dextramer-negative fractions. Sequencing took place on an Illumina NovaSeq 6000. TCR cDNA was made using 5'RACE template switching, a step that added a universal primer site and unique molecular identifiers. Priming of cDNA synthesis was performed from both the TCR alpha and TCR beta constant segments. Library amplification used two PCR steps, and the second PCR step added sample barcodes and sequencing adapters. Sequencing of libraries was done on Illumina HiSeq 2500 (2x100 bp) or NovaSeq (2x150 bp). In the paper's pipeline: Demultiplexing of reads and collapsing into UMI consensus sequences were performed with MIGEC, and V(D)J alignment was carried out with MiXCR. Clonotypes responding to the vaccine were identified with edgeR on replicate PBMC samples, with the criteria of FDR below 0.01 and a log2 fold change above 5 up to day 15. Bulk clonotypes were assigned CD4 or CD8 identity according to which sequenced CD4 or CD8 repertoire held them at higher abundance. TCRdb's own reprocessing of the public reads used fastp at Q25 and MiXCR and kept productive beta chains. For every CDR3 protein sequence, its rows merge into one entry that carries the most common genes and DNA. TCRdb, not the original authors, processed these V and J calls. This sample is represented by 200,000 to 250,000 distinct CDR3 sequences; about 3% of them were singletons. The ten top clones hold roughly 3% of the sample.

CDR1 and CDR2, per the germline V gene (reference sequence), are SEHNR and FQNEAQ. The CDR3 sequence holds 14 residues, the cysteine and phenylalanine included. Here the CDR3 DNA is all that survives: 42 bases in frame from base 1. Deletion took 2 bases off V and 8 bases off J, with a span of 13 bases between the germline ends. Many counts were recorded for this clonotype. The target of this receptor is not known. Nothing much larger sits one base from this clone, and base qualities are not available. The V and J genes are TRBV7-9 and TRBJ1-3, with TRBD1 tentatively as D gene (5 bases match). The receptor's source is a man younger than 35 who received the YFV17D yellow fever vaccine. Sequenced here: CD4+ T cells sorted from PBMCs, sampled 10 days after the yellow fever booster vaccination. At the DNA level, the sequence is TGTGCCAGCAGCTTAAATCCGGGGCGGGACACCATATATTTT. Translated, this gives CASSLNPGRDTIYF.